This T cell receptor (beta chain) was recovered during a study of cytomegalovirus exposure and HLA in healthy donors. Broader study findings: Per a prior analysis, the majority of TCR beta V segments were productive roughly 90% or roughly 30% of the time. An analysis that came later showed most CMV-associated TCR beta chains appearing HLA-restricted. Sequencing had likely introduced a cluster of highly shared sequence variants as an artifact. The study put some 160 TCR beta chains on its list as cytomegalovirus-associated.

The PCR had 60 Vbeta and 13 Jbeta primers. The protocol was immunoSEQ multiplex PCR, while the TCRdb copy is restricted to in-frame clones and leaves out a portion. This sample's table reports some 34,000 clones. Looked up from germline, CDR1 is GTSNPN and CDR2 is SVGIG (reference sequence). Deletions cut 2 bases from V and 4 bases from J, with 11 bases between. The CDR3 loop spans 13 amino acids. With respect to this clone: Its antigen is unidentified.

Sequencing input: PBMCs. The V gene is TRBV30, the J gene TRBJ1-2; weak D call: TRBD1 (6 bases). The receptor's source is a middle-aged woman in good health and CMV-seropositive. CDR3 nucleotide sequence: TGTGCCTGGAGTAAACAGGGCCTCTATGGCTACACCTTC. This encodes CAWSKQGLYGYTF.